The sequence of this T cell receptor (beta chain) was determined in a study of T cells after yellow fever vaccination. Points on this clonotype: The antigen is unknown.

The authors made TCR cDNA by 5'RACE template switching, adding a universal primer site and UMIs. TCRdb fed the 5' RACE reads into MiXCR, producing one record per CDR3 protein. The sample has 400,000 to 450,000 distinct CDR3 sequences; approximately 18% are singletons. Study-wide findings and caveats: Within FACS-sorted repertoires, abundant clonotypes contaminating from the bulk population could be present.

The trim removed 1 base at V and 12 bases at J, leaving 2 bases unmatched. The CDR3 runs to 13 residues. In germline, CDR1 is GTSNPN, CDR2 SVGIG (reference sequence). The sequence was collected from a man aged 18 to 35 who received the YFV17D yellow fever vaccine. The chain couples TRBV30 to TRBJ2-1; TRBD2 agrees at 14 bases. This material consisted of PBMCs, taken before the yellow fever booster vaccination. CDR3 region: CAWSGLAGGLQFF. The DNA of the CDR3 is TGTGCCTGGAGTGGACTAGCGGGGGGGCTGCAGTTCTTC.